These 18 T cell receptor beta chains originate from one sample sequenced in a study of glioma-infiltrating T cells. Amplification of TCR alpha and beta CDR3 regions from RNA used iRepertoire nested multiplex PCR. TCRdb reprocessed the multiplex PCR reads via MiXCR and lists one record per CDR3 protein. Seen here are under 200,000 distinct CDR3 sequences, over 40% observed once, and the top ten hold roughly 5.2%. The sample consisted of glioma tissue, nonneoplastic brain tissue, or PBMCs (not recorded which). Every receptor here comes from a human donor with low-grade glioma or glioblastoma, undergoing nonglioma brain surgery, or in good health (not recorded which).

For this clonotype: An end of the junction does not agree with germline; a read error may underlie this. The chain has TRBV3-1 and TRBJ2-1, with no clear D. This CDR3 spans 15 amino acids. The germline V gene encodes CDR1 LGHDT and CDR2 YNNKEL (reference sequence). CDR3 bases: TGTGCCAGCATCCAAGATACTCTCCCGCATAAGGAGCAGTTCTTC. This translates into CASIQDTLPHKEQFF.

In regard to this clonotype: This may be a read error, as it is one base from a much larger clone. The chain combines TRBV28 with TRBJ2-3; 13 bases match TRBD2. The V segment lost 5 bases and the J segment 4 bases; nucleotides outside the gene matches: 6. CDR3 length: 16 residues. In germline, CDR1 is MDHEN, CDR2 SYDVKM. The CDR3 reads CASSALAGGRADTQYF. Here the CDR3 DNA reads TGTGCCAGCAGTGCACTAGCGGGAGGGAGGGCAGATACGCAGTATTTT.

This clonotype was seen only a few times. This chain links TRBV7-8 with TRBJ2-5; D unclear. Trimming pared 7 bases from V and 0 bases from J, leaving 9 bases between. The germline gives CDR1 SGHVS, CDR2 FQNEAQ. There are 13 residues in the CDR3. The CDR3 is CASTSENQETQYF. In DNA, the CDR3 is TGTGCCAGCACCTCCGAGAACCAAGAGACCCAGTACTTC.

A word on this clonotype: The junction departs from germline at one end; a sequencing error may be responsible. CDR3 in amino acids: CASSGEADTQAFF. As DNA, the CDR3 is TGTGCCAGCTCTGGGGAGGCTGACACTCAAGCTTTCTTT. The V gene is TRBV18, the J gene TRBJ1-1; no definite D call. The CDR3 length is 13 residues. The germline gives CDR1 KGHSH, CDR2 LQKENI.

This clonotype was counted many times. The V gene is TRBV29-1, the J gene TRBJ2-7; 9 bases align to TRBD1. The germline gives CDR1 SQVTM, CDR2 ANQGSEA. The CDR3 has 14 amino acids. The V segment lost 6 bases and the J segment 3 bases; nucleotides outside the gene matches: 9. The CDR3 region has the DNA TGCAGCGTCACCAGGGGACAGGGACGCTACGAGCAGTACTTC. Protein: CSVTRGQGRYEQYF.

With respect to this clonotype: One junction end disagrees with the germline gene, perhaps due to a read error. The CDR3 DNA is TGCAGTGCTACCGGAGACACGGGGGAAGAGACCAAGTACTTC. It specifies CSATGDTGEETKYF. The chain carries TRBV20-1 and TRBJ2-5, with a possible D match to TRBD2 (6 bases). This CDR3 region has 14 residues. Germline V gives CDR1 DFQATT, CDR2 SNEGSKA (reference sequence).

This clonotype occurred a few times. A much bigger clone sits one base away, suggesting this may be a read error. The genes are TRBV28 and TRBJ2-3; TRBD2 aligns across 7 bases. The V segment lost 3 bases and the J segment 5 bases; nucleotides outside the gene matches: 8. The germline CDR1 and CDR2 sequences are MDHEN and SYDVKM. The CDR3 runs to 15 residues. CDR3 nucleotide sequence: TGTGCCAGCAGTTTGGCGGGAGAATCAAAAGATACGCAGTATTTT. Its protein product is CASSLAGESKDTQYF.

On this clonotype: A much larger clone is a single base away; this may be a read error. V is TRBV28 and J is TRBJ2-6; D gene ambiguous. Germline loops: CDR1 MDHEN, CDR2 SYDVKM. The CDR3 totals 13 residues. Trimming left V 6 bases short and J 1 base short, with 4 bases between. The CDR3 reads CASSHSGANVLTF. The CDR3 region has the DNA TGTGCCAGCAGCCATTCTGGGGCCAACGTCCTGACTTTC.

In its sample, this clonotype was seen many times. J is TRBJ2-1 and V is TRBV25-1; 9 nucleotides align to TRBD1. This CDR3 has 16 amino acids. V lost 2 bases and J lost 5; bases outside the gene matches: 7. Germline lookup yields CDR1 MGHDK and CDR2 SYGVNS. As DNA, the CDR3 is TGTGCCAGCAGTGAACCCCGGGACAGGGCGGACAATGAGCAGTTCTTC. It yields the protein CASSEPRDRADNEQFF. Combining the CDR3 with reference TRBV25-1 and TRBJ2-1 gives the whole variable domain EADIYQTPRYLVIGTGKKITLECSQTMGHDKMYWYQQDPGMELHLIHYSYGVNSTEKGDLSSESTVSRIRTEHFPLTLESARPSHTSQYLCASSEPRDRADNEQFFGPGTRLTVL.

This clonotype was observed a handful of times. The rearrangement joins TRBV5-4 to TRBJ2-5; no clear D. V gave up 4 bases and J gave up 2 bases, with 15 bases separating them. The CDR3 consists of 15 residues. The V gene's germline CDR1 is SGHNT and CDR2 YYREEE (reference sequence). CDR3 sequence reads: CASSPAVAAQETQYF. Written as DNA, the CDR3 is TGTGCCAGCAGCCCGGCGGTTGCGGCGCAAGAGACCCAGTACTTC. Full variable domain (outside the CDR3, taken from reference TRBV5-4 and TRBJ2-5): ETGVTQSPTHLIKTRGQQVTLRCSSQSGHNTVSWYQQALGQGPQFIFQYYREEENGRGNFPPRFSGLQFPNYSSELNVNALELDDSALYLCASSPAVAAQETQYFGPGTRLLVL.

This clonotype occurred a few times. The gene calls are TRBV19 and TRBJ1-1; no clear D gene. V was trimmed by 3 bases and J by 3 bases, leaving 8 bases between them. CDR3 length equals 13 residues. Germline V gene data show CDR1 as LNHDA and CDR2 as SQIVND (reference sequence). The CDR3 DNA follows: TGTGCCAGTAGTATCGACTTGGACACTGAAGCTTTCTTT. The encoded protein is CASSIDLDTEAFF.

This clonotype was counted at least ten times. The V call is TRBV20-1, the J call TRBJ1-3; 7 bases are shared with TRBD1. Germline V CDR1 and CDR2: DFQATT, SNEGSKA (reference sequence). CDR3 length: 14 amino acids. Losses at the gene ends were 5 bases for V and 4 bases for J; bases not matched to a gene: 8. Here the CDR3 reads CSAADRALGNTIYF. The CDR3 region has the DNA TGCAGTGCTGCTGACAGGGCATTGGGAAACACCATATATTTT.

This clonotype showed up many times. The chain joins TRBV28 to TRBJ2-1; D tentatively fits TRBD1 or TRBD2 (6 bases each). The CDR3 spans 13 residues. Germline CDR1 is MDHEN and CDR2 is SYDVKM. V lost 8 bases and J lost 4, with 12 bases in between. CDR3 bases: TGTGCCAGCGGGGGGCGACGGTACAATGAGCAGTTCTTC. Protein product: CASGGRRYNEQFF. The full variable domain, its missing parts supplied by reference TRBV28 and TRBJ2-1, is DVKVTQSSRYLVKRTGEKVFLECVQDMDHENMFWYRQDPGLGLRLIYFSYDVKMKEKGDIPEGYSVSREKKERFSLILESASTNQTSMYLCASGGRRYNEQFFGPGTRLTVL.

This clonotype was found many times. This rearrangement joins TRBV20-1 to TRBJ2-1; D might be TRBD2 (5 bases). Germline loops: CDR1 DFQATT, CDR2 SNEGSKA (reference sequence). The CDR3 extends over 16 amino acids. V was cut by 3 bases and J by 8 bases, with 23 bases left in between. Written as DNA, the CDR3 is TGCAGTGCTAGCTATAGACGGAATATAGCCGGGGATGAGCAGTTCTTC. Protein product: CSASYRRNIAGDEQFF.

For this clonotype: In this CDR3 the conserved last residue, phenylalanine or tryptophan, is missing, so a read error is likely. The genes are TRBV12-3 or TRBV12-4 and TRBJ2-5, with unresolved D. The CDR3 has 14 amino acids. The DNA for the CDR3 is TGTGCCAGCAGTTTATATCGCGTGCAAGGGACCCAGTACCTC. It translates to CASSLYRVQGTQYL.

This clonotype was seen a few times. A much bigger clone sits one base away, suggesting this may be a read error. The J gene is TRBJ2-7, the V gene TRBV27; 9 bases agree with TRBD1. The CDR3 consists of 15 residues. J was trimmed by 1 base and V by 1 base; bases with no gene match: 2. The germline V gene has CDR1 MNHEY and CDR2 SMNVEV (reference sequence). The CDR3 DNA follows: TGTGCCAGCAGTTTATTGGGACAGGGATCCTACGAGCAGTACTTC. Translated, it gives CASSLLGQGSYEQYF.

This chain uses TRBV6-6 with TRBJ2-7; 12 bases line up with TRBD2. J gave up 3 bases and V 5 bases, and 14 bases lay outside the gene matches. CDR1 is MNHNY, CDR2 SVGAGI, per germline (reference sequence). The CDR3 runs to 18 residues. The CDR3 DNA follows: TGTGCCAGCAGTGGGTCTAGCGGGAGGGGAGACCTTATCTACGAGCAGTACTTC. As protein: CASSGSSGRGDLIYEQYF.

The chain joins TRBV6-6 to TRBJ2-7; D gene uncertain. This CDR3 has 11 residues. CDR1 and CDR2 from the germline V gene are MNHNY and SVGAGI (reference sequence). V was shortened by 9 bases and J by 2 bases, with 8 bases between the two germline ends. The CDR3 bases are TGTGCCAGTACTGTCCCCTACGAGCAGTACTTC. Its translation: CASTVPYEQYF.